This record looks at one T cell receptor beta chain sequence and its context. For TCR beta, libraries came from iRepertoire HTBI primers and Arm-PCR of CDR3 regions. One entry per CDR3 protein results from TCRdb running MiXCR on the multiplex PCR reads. The sample holds a few hundred thousand distinct CDR3 sequences, 11% to 15% seen once. Germline CDR1 is MNHEY and CDR2 is SMNVEV (reference sequence). This CDR3 is built from 15 residues. The V segment lost 8 bases and the J segment 0 bases; nucleotides outside the gene matches: 10. Time point meaning: newly diagnosed GD, antithyroid drugs for less than 3 months. From PBMCs, RNA was extracted and then used to make the TCR library. The data belong to a study of regulatory T cells in long-lasting Graves disease. These data were also reused for a study on T cells in Graves' hyperthyroidism and ophthalmopathy.

The chain employs TRBV27 and TRBJ2-7, with TRBD2 matching 7 bases. Sample: peripheral blood mononuclear cells (PBMCs), taken at new diagnosis, from a patient treated with antithyroid drugs. The source of this sequence is a woman between 45 and 60 years old with Graves disease. The CDR3: CASRLAVIPSYEQYF. The CDR3 DNA sequence: TGTGCCAGCCGCCTAGCGGTCATACCCTCCTACGAGCAGTACTTC.